This T cell receptor beta chain was recorded in a study of CD8+ T cells in alopecia areata. The wider study: Treatment with tofacitinib (6 to 18 months) was followed by 6 months off drug.

V gave up 0 bases and J gave up 6 bases; unmatched junction bases: 10. The CDR3 is made up of 16 amino acids. Germline CDR1 is MGHDK and CDR2 is SYGVNS. Extracted RNA was reverse transcribed, and the resulting cDNA served as sequencing template. Profiling relied on immunoSEQ multiplex PCR, and the TCRdb table lists in-frame clones only, not all of them. The sample includes approximately 180,000 clones, approximately 59% seen only once; the top ten take around 15%. The receptor was isolated from a human donor with alopecia areata. This chain joins TRBV25-1 and TRBJ2-7; 8 bases line up with TRBD2. This specimen was CD4+ T cells sorted from blood, taken at week 0. Here the CDR3 DNA reads TGTGCCAGCAGTGAATATAAGGGACTAGGCGGCGGCGAGCAGTACTTC. Its protein is CASSEYKGLGGGEQYF.